Listed below are T cell receptor beta chains from one sample, sequenced in a study of cytomegalovirus exposure and HLA in healthy donors. Here immunoSEQ multiplex PCR was the method, and the copy in TCRdb shows in-frame clones only, minus some. This sample has about 73,000 clones; roughly 94% occur once, and the top ten carry under 4%. Sequenced input: PBMCs. All receptors derive from a woman under 30 in good health and CMV-seropositive. Each CDR3 is given with its conserved first and last residue. The order of the fields is D gene, J gene, clone size, V gene, CDR3 DNA, CDR3 protein. A D gene is named only where the DNA matches it firmly. The size field is filled for only some rows; it gives once, few, many or a size class.

>TRBD1|TRBJ1-1|NA|TRBV28
TGTGCCAGCAGTCGGGACAGGGACACTGAAGCTTTCTTT
CASSRDRDTEAFF
>TRBD1|TRBJ2-1|NA|TRBV28
TGTGCCAGCAGGGTACAGGGGGCGGGCTACAATGAGCAGTTCTTC
CASRVQGAGYNEQFF
>NA|TRBJ1-5|NA|TRBV6-1
TGTGCCAGCAGTGATTCTGATCGCGTGAATCAGCCCCAGCATTTT
CASSDSDRVNQPQHF
>TRBD1|TRBJ1-1|NA|TRBV15
TGTGCCACCAGCAGAGAACGACAGGGAGGCACTGAAGCTTTCTTT
CATSRERQGGTEAFF
>TRBD1|TRBJ1-4|NA|TRBV18
TGTGCCAGCTCACCACAGACAGGGGTTAATGAAAAACTGTTTTTT
CASSPQTGVNEKLFF
>NA|TRBJ2-7|NA|TRBV7-9
TGTGCCAGCAGCGTGGGAGTGAGTGCCGAGCAGTACTTC
CASSVGVSAEQYF
>TRBD1|TRBJ2-7|NA|TRBV7-8
TGTGCCAGCAGCTTGCTAGGGGGCTGGTACGAGCAGTACTTC
CASSLLGGWYEQYF
>TRBD2|TRBJ2-3|NA|TRBV4-1
TGCGCCAGCAGCCGTCTGACTAGCAGGGCAGATACGCAGTATTTT
CASSRLTSRADTQYF
>NA|TRBJ1-4|NA|TRBV6-1
TGTGCCAGCAGTTTCGGCGGAAAACTGTTTTTT
CASSFGGKLFF
>NA|TRBJ1-2|NA|TRBV10-3
TGTGCCATCAGTGAGTCAATGGGCCCGGGCTACACCTTC
CAISESMGPGYTF
>NA|TRBJ1-2|NA|TRBV19
TGTGCCACCGAATCAGGGGACTATGGCTACACCTTC
CATESGDYGYTF
>NA|TRBJ2-3|NA|TRBV5-8
TGTGCCAGCAGCGCGATGGGAGTTTTAGCGTCAGATACGCAGTATTTT
CASSAMGVLASDTQYF
>TRBD1|TRBJ1-1|NA|TRBV4-1
TGCGCCAGCAGCCAGAGGACAGGGTTCCCTGAAGCTTTCTTT
CASSQRTGFPEAFF
>TRBD1|TRBJ2-7|NA|TRBV28
TGTGCCAGCAGTTTACGAACAGGGGCCGACGAGCAGTACTTC
CASSLRTGADEQYF
>TRBD1|TRBJ1-2|once|TRBV7-8
TGTGCCAGCAGCCCCCCCGGGACAGGGGTGTATGGCTACACCTTC
CASSPPGTGVYGYTF
>NA|TRBJ2-1|NA|TRBV6-4
TGTGCCAGCAGTCCCCAAATCGAGCAATACAATGAGCAGTTCTTC
CASSPQIEQYNEQFF
>TRBD1|TRBJ2-7|NA|TRBV5-4
TGTGCCAGCAGCTTGGGGGGACAGGGGTGGTACGAGCAGTACTTC
CASSLGGQGWYEQYF
>TRBD2|TRBJ2-1|NA|TRBV4-1
TGCGCCAGCAGCCATAGGCTAGCGGGGGGCACGAATGAGCAGTTCTTC
CASSHRLAGGTNEQFF
>TRBD2|TRBJ2-7|NA|TRBV23-1
TGCGCCAGCAGACCGGGACTAGCTAGCTCCTACGAGCAGTACTTC
CASRPGLASSYEQYF
>TRBD1|TRBJ1-1|NA|TRBV5-1
TGCGCCAGCAGCTCAGGGGACAGGGGGCGGACTGAAGCTTTCTTT
CASSSGDRGRTEAFF
>TRBD1|TRBJ2-7|once|TRBV9
TGTGCCAGCAGCGCCTCCGGGACAGGTATTTACGAGCAGTACTTC
CASSASGTGIYEQYF
>NA|TRBJ1-3|NA|TRBV5-6
TGTGCCAGCAGCTTGACAGTGCTCTCTGGAAACACCATATATTTT
CASSLTVLSGNTIYF
>TRBD2|TRBJ2-3|NA|TRBV18
TGTGCCAGCTCACCACGGACTAGCGGGAGTGGGAGCACAGATACGCAGTATTTT
CASSPRTSGSGSTDTQYF
>TRBD1|TRBJ2-3|NA|TRBV30
TGTGCCTGGAGTACCGGGACAGGGAGTATAGATACGCAGTATTTT
CAWSTGTGSIDTQYF
>TRBD1|TRBJ1-5|NA|TRBV6-5
TGTGCCAGCAGTCAGGGGGGTAAGACTCAGCCCCAGCATTTT
CASSQGGKTQPQHF
>TRBD1|TRBJ1-2|NA|TRBV6-5
TGTGCCAGCAGTTACATAGGGGGCGGCTATGGCTACACCTTC
CASSYIGGGYGYTF
>NA|TRBJ2-1|NA|TRBV6-6
TGTGCCAGCAGTCCTATCTACAATGAGCAGTTCTTC
CASSPIYNEQFF
>TRBD1|TRBJ2-3|NA|TRBV28
TGTGCCAGCAGTTGGGACAGTAGCACAGATACGCAGTATTTT
CASSWDSSTDTQYF
>NA|TRBJ1-5|few|TRBV7-2
TGTGCCAGCCCCGAGGGTCTAGGCTTCGAGCTATTTGTCTGGACCCAGCATTTT
CASPEGLGFELFVWTQHF
>TRBD2|TRBJ2-1|NA|TRBV10-1
TGCGCCAGCAGTGAGTCCCTAGCGGGGGGTCTGTTCTTC
CASSESLAGGLFF
>NA|TRBJ1-1|NA|TRBV7-2
TGTGCCAGCAGCTTAGTCGGACTTACGAACACTGAAGCTTTCTTT
CASSLVGLTNTEAFF
>NA|TRBJ1-5|NA|TRBV7-2
TGTGCCAGCAGCTTAGTCCCAGGTAGCTGGGGGGGAGGCAATCAGCCCCAGCATTTT
CASSLVPGSWGGGNQPQHF
>NA|TRBJ1-1|NA|TRBV28
TGTGCCAGCAGTTTATGGTCAGGGACTGAAGCTTTCTTT
CASSLWSGTEAFF
>NA|TRBJ1-5|once|TRBV7-6
TGTGCCAGCAGCCCCCAAGGCGGGTATCAGCCCCAGCATTTT
CASSPQGGYQPQHF
>TRBD1|TRBJ2-5|NA|TRBV4-3
TGCGCCAGCAGCTTAGGGACAGGGGGCTTGGCGAAGACCCAGTACTTC
CASSLGTGGLAKTQYF
>TRBD2|TRBJ2-7|once|TRBV7-2
TGTGCCAGCAGCTTAAGACTAGCGGGAGAGTACGAGCAGTACTTC
CASSLRLAGEYEQYF
>TRBD2|TRBJ2-1|NA|TRBV7-9
TGTGCCAGCAGCTTAGTAGGGACTAGCGGGAGTGAGCAGTTCTTC
CASSLVGTSGSEQFF
>NA|TRBJ1-3|NA|TRBV19
TGTGCCAGTAGTATACCAGGCTCTGGAAACACCATATATTTT
CASSIPGSGNTIYF
>TRBD1|TRBJ2-1|once|TRBV11-2
TGTGCCAGCAGCTTTCTCGTAAGGGGGCATGAGCAGTTCTTC
CASSFLVRGHEQFF
>TRBD2|TRBJ2-2|once|TRBV28
TGTGCCAGCGCTCCTTCGGCACGACTAGCGGGAGTTACCGGGGAGCTGTTTTTT
CASAPSARLAGVTGELFF
>NA|TRBJ1-2|NA|TRBV20-1
TGCAGTGCTAGAGGAGGATTAGGCTACACCTTC
CSARGGLGYTF
>NA|TRBJ2-1|NA|TRBV2
TGTGCCAGCAGCGAGAGACAGTACCAAAACAATGAGCAGTTCTTC
CASSERQYQNNEQFF
>NA|TRBJ1-1|NA|TRBV30
TGTGCCTGGAGCCGTAACAGGGCTAACACTGAAGCTTTCTTT
CAWSRNRANTEAFF
>NA|TRBJ2-7|NA|TRBV28
TGTGCCAGCAGTTTAGTTCAGGGGCCCTTCTACGAGCAGTACTTC
CASSLVQGPFYEQYF
>TRBD1|TRBJ2-7|NA|TRBV6-6
TGTGCCAGCAGCCAGGGACAGAACTACGAGCAGTACTTC
CASSQGQNYEQYF
>NA|TRBJ1-4|few|TRBV7-6
TGTGCCAGCAGCTCTCGGAGGGGTGCAACTAATGAAAAACTGTTTTTT
CASSSRRGATNEKLFF
>TRBD2|TRBJ2-1|NA|TRBV27
TGTGCCAGCAGCCCTGGGACTAGCGGATACAATGAGCAGTTCTTC
CASSPGTSGYNEQFF
>TRBD1|TRBJ1-6|NA|TRBV30
TGTGCCTGGAGCTCTACAGGGGTATGGTCACCCCTCCACTTT
CAWSSTGVWSPLHF
>TRBD1|TRBJ2-3|NA|TRBV6-4
TGTGCCAGCAGTGACGGGACAGGTTCAGATACGCAGTATTTT
CASSDGTGSDTQYF
>NA|TRBJ2-1|NA|TRBV19
TGTGCCAGTAGTTCTCGGGTGACCGGTGAGCAGTTCTTC
CASSSRVTGEQFF
>TRBD2|TRBJ2-2|NA|TRBV28
TGTGCCAGCAGTTTATCGGGGGGACCCGGGGAGCTGTTTTTT
CASSLSGGPGELFF
>TRBD1|TRBJ2-1|NA|TRBV28
TGTGCCAGCAGTCCACGGACAGGAAACAATGAGCAGTTCTTC
CASSPRTGNNEQFF
>NA|TRBJ1-1|NA|TRBV28
TGTGCCAGCAGTTTACAGGGTCATCCTGAAGCTTTCTTT
CASSLQGHPEAFF